Given below is one T cell receptor beta chain in context. Its antigen is unidentified. Trimming removed 8 bases from V and 3 bases from J; junction bases left unmatched: 8. The CDR3 consists of 14 residues. Germline-derived CDR1 and CDR2 are MNHNS and SASEGT. This sample is part of a study of graft-versus-host responses after intestinal transplantation. For the study at large: Each transplant was multivisceral, liver-intestinal, or isolated intestinal. Following induction with anti-thymocyte globulin, all recipients were given tacrolimus and steroids for two to three years.

Study conclusions and caveats: Allograft graft-versus-host to host-versus-graft clonal ratios ran high in patients with graft-donor T cell macrochimerism. GvH clonotypes were identified within recipient marrow, with a subset emerging first in ileum or blood.

Measured with immunoSEQ multiplex PCR; TCRdb has only the in-frame clones, and not every one. The sample lists some 41,000 clones; roughly 89% were seen once. The rearrangement links TRBV6-1 to TRBJ2-3; 7 nucleotides align to TRBD2. This TCR was recovered from a human patient who received an intestinal transplant, so some T cells may come from the graft donor. This specimen was PBMCs, taken roughly 300 days after intestinal transplant. DNA for the CDR3: TGTGCCAGCGGCTCCAAGCGGGAAACAGATACGCAGTATTTT. Translated, it gives CASGSKRETDTQYF.